These 10 T cell receptor beta chains were sequenced from one sample in a study of blood T cell repertoires in COVID-19. Data came from immunoSEQ multiplex PCR; TCRdb stores just in-frame clones and leaves some out. The sample lists about 260,000 clones, around 90% occurring once. The specimen sequenced was PBMCs or T cells enriched from blood (not recorded which). The source of these receptors is a woman between 25 and 40 years old with acute COVID-19.

V usage is TRBV5-4 and J usage is TRBJ1-2; the D gene is possibly TRBD1 (5 bases). This CDR3 has 14 residues. V was trimmed by 0 bases and J by 8 bases, leaving 14 bases between them. Germline CDR1 is SGHNT and CDR2 is YYREEE (reference sequence). CDR3 sequence reads: CASSLDQTDRGYTF. Here the CDR3 DNA reads TGTGCCAGCAGCTTGGACCAGACAGACCGGGGCTACACCTTC.

The chain is built from TRBV21-1 and TRBJ2-7; the D call in the table, TRBD1, was not verified against the DNA. TRBV21-1 is termed a pseudogene. This CDR3 is built from 19 residues. The CDR3 is CASSNKTGGAFRITYEQYF. CDR3 DNA: TGTGCCAGCAGCAACAAGACAGGGGGCGCGTTCAGAATCACCTACGAGCAGTACTTC.

This clone is a singleton in its sample. The rearrangement uses TRBV7-8 and TRBJ1-4, with D unclear. Germline-derived CDR1 and CDR2 are SGHVS and FQNEAQ. Trimming left V 0 bases short and J 5 bases short, with 13 bases between. The CDR3 is made up of 16 amino acids. The CDR3 nucleotides read TGTGCCAGCAGCTTAGCGTCTAAGCAACCGAATGAAAAACTGTTTTTT. Translating it yields CASSLASKQPNEKLFF.

The chain is built from TRBV5-5 and TRBJ2-1; possible D gene TRBD1, 6 bases. From germline, CDR1 is SGHKS and CDR2 YYEKEE (reference sequence). The CDR3 runs to 15 residues. The V and J ends lost 5 bases and 1 base respectively, with 13 bases between them. CDR3 in amino acids: CASRDTDRSYNEQFF. The CDR3 coding sequence is TGTGCCAGCAGGGATACGGACAGATCCTACAATGAGCAGTTCTTC.

The table lists this clone with a count of one. The V call is TRBV24-1, the J call TRBJ2-2; TRBD1 might be the D (6 bases). The CDR3 spans 17 residues. Germline V gene data show CDR1 as KGHDR and CDR2 as SFDVKD. Between the trimmed V and J ends, which lost 0 bases and 2 bases, there was a span of 12 bases. The CDR3 bases are TGTGCCACCAGTGATTTGGATCGGACAGCCAACACCGGGGAGCTGTTTTTT. It codes for CATSDLDRTANTGELFF.

The chain links TRBV6-2 or TRBV6-3 to TRBJ2-3; TRBD2 aligns across 11 bases. The CDR3 extends over 16 amino acids. Trimming at V came to 5 bases and at J to 4 bases, leaving 8 bases not matched to a gene. CDR1 and CDR2 from the germline V gene are MNHEY and SVGEGT. The CDR3 reads CASSRETSGNADTQYF. Written as DNA, the CDR3 is TGTGCCAGCAGTCGAGAGACTAGCGGGAATGCAGATACGCAGTATTTT.

The V call is TRBV19, the J call TRBJ1-4; tentatively, D is TRBD1 (5 bases). Germline V gene data show CDR1 as LNHDA and CDR2 as SQIVND (reference sequence). The CDR3 is 15 residues long. With 10 bases removed from V and 8 bases from J, the gap between germline ends came to 23 bases. This CDR3 is CATSYGQGGKEKLFF. Here the CDR3 DNA reads TGTGCCACCTCCTATGGGCAGGGAGGGAAAGAAAAACTGTTTTTT.

This clone was seen once. This sequence joins TRBV13 and TRBJ1-5; a possible D gene is TRBD1 (5 bases). Germline CDR1 PRHDT, CDR2 FYEKMQ (reference sequence). The V end lost 5 bases, the J end lost 4 bases, and 12 bases lay between the germline ends. This CDR3 is 14 amino acids long. The CDR3 is CASSPSRGNQPQHF. The CDR3 nucleotides read TGTGCCAGCAGCCCCTCTCGGGGGAATCAGCCCCAGCATTTT.

CDR3 protein: CASSDREDGSPLHF. The DNA for the CDR3 is TGTGCCAGCAGCGACAGGGAAGATGGTTCACCCCTCCACTTT. V is TRBV6-5 and J is TRBJ1-6, with 7 bases identical to TRBD1. CDR1 MNHEY and CDR2 SVGAGI come from the germline V gene. Losses at the gene ends were 6 bases for V and 9 bases for J; bases not matched to a gene: 8. The length of the CDR3 is 14 residues.

The genes are TRBV28 and TRBJ1-4; 8 nucleotides match TRBD1. The J segment lost 2 bases and the V segment lost 7 bases, leaving 3 bases of the junction unmatched. This CDR3 contains 14 residues. The germline V gene has CDR1 MDHEN and CDR2 SYDVKM. CDR3 loop: CASNGQGTNEKLFF. CDR3 nucleotide sequence: TGTGCCAGCAACGGACAGGGCACTAATGAAAAACTGTTTTTT. Combining the CDR3 with reference TRBV28 and TRBJ1-4 gives the whole variable domain DVKVTQSSRYLVKRTGEKVFLECVQDMDHENMFWYRQDPGLGLRLIYFSYDVKMKEKGDIPEGYSVSREKKERFSLILESASTNQTSMYLCASNGQGTNEKLFFGSGTQLSVL.